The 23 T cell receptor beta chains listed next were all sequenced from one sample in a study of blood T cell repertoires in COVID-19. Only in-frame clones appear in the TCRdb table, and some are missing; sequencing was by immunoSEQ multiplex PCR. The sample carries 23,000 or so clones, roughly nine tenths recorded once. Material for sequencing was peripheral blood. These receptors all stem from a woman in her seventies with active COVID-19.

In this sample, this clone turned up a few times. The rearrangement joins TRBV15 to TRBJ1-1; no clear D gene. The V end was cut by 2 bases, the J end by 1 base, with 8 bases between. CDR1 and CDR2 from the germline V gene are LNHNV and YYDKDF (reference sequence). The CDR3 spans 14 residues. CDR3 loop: CATSRNTENTEAFF. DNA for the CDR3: TGTGCCACCAGCAGAAATACAGAGAACACTGAAGCTTTCTTT.

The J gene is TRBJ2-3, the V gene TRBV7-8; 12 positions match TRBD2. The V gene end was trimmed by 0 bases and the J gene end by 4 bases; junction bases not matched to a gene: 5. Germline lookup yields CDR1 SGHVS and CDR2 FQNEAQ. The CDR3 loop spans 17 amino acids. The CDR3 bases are TGTGCCAGCAGCTTAGCCGCACTAGCGGGGGGAGCAGATACGCAGTATTTT. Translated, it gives CASSLAALAGGADTQYF.

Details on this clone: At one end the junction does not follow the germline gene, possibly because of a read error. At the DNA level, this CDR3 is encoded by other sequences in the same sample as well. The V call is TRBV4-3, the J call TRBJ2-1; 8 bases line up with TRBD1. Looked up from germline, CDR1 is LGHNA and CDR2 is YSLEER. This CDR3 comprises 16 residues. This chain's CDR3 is CASSQDPGQAYNEQFF. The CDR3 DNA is TGCGCCAGCAGTCAAGATCCGGGACAGGCCTACAATGAGCAGTTCTTC.

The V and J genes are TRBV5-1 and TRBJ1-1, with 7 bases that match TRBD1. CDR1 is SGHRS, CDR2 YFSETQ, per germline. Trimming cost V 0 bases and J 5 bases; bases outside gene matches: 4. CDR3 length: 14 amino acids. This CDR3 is CASSLEGAGTEAFF. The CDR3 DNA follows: TGCGCCAGCAGCTTGGAGGGGGCAGGGACTGAAGCTTTCTTT.

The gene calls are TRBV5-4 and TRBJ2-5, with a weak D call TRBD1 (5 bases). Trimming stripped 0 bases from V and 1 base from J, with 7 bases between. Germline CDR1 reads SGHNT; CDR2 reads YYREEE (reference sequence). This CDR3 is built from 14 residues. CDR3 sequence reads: CASSLGGSQETQYF. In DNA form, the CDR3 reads TGTGCCAGCAGCTTGGGGGGCAGCCAAGAGACCCAGTACTTC.

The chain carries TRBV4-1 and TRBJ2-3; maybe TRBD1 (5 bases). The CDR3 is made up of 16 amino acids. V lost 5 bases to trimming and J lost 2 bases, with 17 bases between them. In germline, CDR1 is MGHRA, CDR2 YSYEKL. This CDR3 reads CASSTRSREATDTQYF. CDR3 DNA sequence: TGCGCCAGCAGCACAAGGAGCAGGGAAGCCACAGATACGCAGTATTTT.

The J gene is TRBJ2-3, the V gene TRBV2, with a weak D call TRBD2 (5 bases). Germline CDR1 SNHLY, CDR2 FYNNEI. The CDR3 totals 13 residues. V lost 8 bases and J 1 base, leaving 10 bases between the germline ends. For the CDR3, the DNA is TGTGCCAGCTGGAGGCGCGGCACAGATACGCAGTATTTT. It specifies CASWRRGTDTQYF.

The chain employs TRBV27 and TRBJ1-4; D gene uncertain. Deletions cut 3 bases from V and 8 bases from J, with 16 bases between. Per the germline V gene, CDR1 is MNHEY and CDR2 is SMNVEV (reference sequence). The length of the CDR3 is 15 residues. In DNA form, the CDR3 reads TGTGCCAGCAGTTTCTTAGGGAGCCCCGTGGAAAAACTGTTTTTT. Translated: CASSFLGSPVEKLFF.

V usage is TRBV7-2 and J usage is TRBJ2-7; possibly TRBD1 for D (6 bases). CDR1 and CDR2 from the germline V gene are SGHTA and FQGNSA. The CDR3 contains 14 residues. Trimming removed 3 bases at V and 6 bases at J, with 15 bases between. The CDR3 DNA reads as TGTGCCAGCAGCTTTACAGGGAATGTTGGCGAGCAGTACTTC. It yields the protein CASSFTGNVGEQYF.

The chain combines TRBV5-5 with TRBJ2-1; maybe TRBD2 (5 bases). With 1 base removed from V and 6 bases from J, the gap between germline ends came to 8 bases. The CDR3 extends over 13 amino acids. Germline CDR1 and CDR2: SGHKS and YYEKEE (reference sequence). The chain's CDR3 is CASSLPGSNEQFF. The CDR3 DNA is TGTGCCAGCAGCTTGCCGGGGTCCAATGAGCAGTTCTTC.

The CDR3 region has the DNA TGTGCCAGCACCTTCGAGGGGACTTACACAGATACGCAGTATTTT. This encodes CASTFEGTYTDTQYF. The rearrangement joins TRBV2 to TRBJ2-3; D is perhaps TRBD2 (6 bases). Germline assignment: CDR1 SNHLY and CDR2 FYNNEI. CDR3 length: 15 residues. V lost 7 bases to trimming and J lost 2 bases, with 16 bases between them.

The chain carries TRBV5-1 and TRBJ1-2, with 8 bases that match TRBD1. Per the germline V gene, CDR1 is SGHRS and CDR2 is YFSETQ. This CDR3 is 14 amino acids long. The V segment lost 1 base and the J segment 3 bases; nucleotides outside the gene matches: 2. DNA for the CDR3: TGCGCCAGCAGCTTGACGACAGGGGACTATGGCTACACCTTC. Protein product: CASSLTTGDYGYTF.

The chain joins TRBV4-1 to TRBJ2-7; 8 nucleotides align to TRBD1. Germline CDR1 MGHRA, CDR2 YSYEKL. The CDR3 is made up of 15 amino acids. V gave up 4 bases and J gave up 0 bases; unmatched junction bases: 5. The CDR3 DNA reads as TGCGCCAGCAGCCCACAGGGGGTCACCTCCTACGAGCAGTACTTC. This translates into CASSPQGVTSYEQYF.

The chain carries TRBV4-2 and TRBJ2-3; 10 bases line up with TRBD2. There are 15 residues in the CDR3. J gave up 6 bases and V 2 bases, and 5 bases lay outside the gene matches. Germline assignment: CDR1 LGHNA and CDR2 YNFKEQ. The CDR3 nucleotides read TGTGCCAGCAGCCAACCGGGACTAGCGCAGGATACGCAGTATTTT. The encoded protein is CASSQPGLAQDTQYF.

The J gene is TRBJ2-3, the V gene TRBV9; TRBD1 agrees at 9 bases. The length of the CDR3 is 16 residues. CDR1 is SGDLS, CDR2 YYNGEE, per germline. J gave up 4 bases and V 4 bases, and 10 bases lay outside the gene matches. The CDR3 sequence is CASSPEGRTGADTQYF. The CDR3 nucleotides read TGTGCCAGCAGCCCAGAGGGACGGACAGGGGCAGATACGCAGTATTTT. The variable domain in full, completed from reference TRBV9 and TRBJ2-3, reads DSGVTQTPKHLITATGQRVTLRCSPRSGDLSVYWYQQSLDQGLQFLIQYYNGEERAKGNILERFSAQQFPDLHSELNLSSLELGDSALYFCASSPEGRTGADTQYFGPGTRLTVL.

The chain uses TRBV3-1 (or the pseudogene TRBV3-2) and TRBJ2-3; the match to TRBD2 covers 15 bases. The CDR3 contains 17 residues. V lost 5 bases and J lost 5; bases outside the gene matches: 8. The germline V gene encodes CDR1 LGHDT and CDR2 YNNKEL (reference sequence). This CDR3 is CASSYWTSGGVGDTQYF. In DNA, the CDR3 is TGTGCCAGCAGCTACTGGACTAGCGGGGGGGTGGGAGATACGCAGTATTTT.

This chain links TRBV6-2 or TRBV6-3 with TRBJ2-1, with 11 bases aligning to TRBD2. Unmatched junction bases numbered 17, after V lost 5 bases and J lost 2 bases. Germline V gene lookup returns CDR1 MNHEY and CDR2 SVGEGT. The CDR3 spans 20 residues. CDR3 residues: CASSTGSLAGGLLPYNEQFF. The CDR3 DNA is TGTGCCAGCAGTACGGGGTCCCTAGCGGGGGGCCTACTCCCCTACAATGAGCAGTTCTTC.

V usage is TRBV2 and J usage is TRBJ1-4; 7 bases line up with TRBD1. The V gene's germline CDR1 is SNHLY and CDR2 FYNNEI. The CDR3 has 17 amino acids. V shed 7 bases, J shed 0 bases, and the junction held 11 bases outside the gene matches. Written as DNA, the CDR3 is TGTGCCAGCATATTTGGGACAGCGCTTGCAACTAATGAAAAACTGTTTTTT. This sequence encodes CASIFGTALATNEKLFF.

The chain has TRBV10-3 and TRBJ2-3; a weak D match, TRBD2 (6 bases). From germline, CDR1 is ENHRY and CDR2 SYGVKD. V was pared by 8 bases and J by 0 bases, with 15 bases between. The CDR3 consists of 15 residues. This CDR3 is CAIGGTSASTDTQYF. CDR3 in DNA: TGTGCCATCGGGGGGACTTCCGCTAGCACAGATACGCAGTATTTT.

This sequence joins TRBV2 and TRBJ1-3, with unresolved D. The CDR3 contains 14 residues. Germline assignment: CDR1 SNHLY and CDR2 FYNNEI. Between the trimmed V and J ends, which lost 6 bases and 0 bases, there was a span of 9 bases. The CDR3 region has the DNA TGTGCCAGCAGAGAGGGAATCTCTGGAAACACCATATATTTT. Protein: CASREGISGNTIYF. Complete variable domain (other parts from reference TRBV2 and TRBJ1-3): EPEVTQTPSHQVTQMGQEVILRCVPISNHLYFYWYRQILGQKVEFLVSFYNNEISEKSEIFDDQFSVERPDGSNFTLKIRSTKLEDSAMYFCASREGISGNTIYFGEGSWLTVV.

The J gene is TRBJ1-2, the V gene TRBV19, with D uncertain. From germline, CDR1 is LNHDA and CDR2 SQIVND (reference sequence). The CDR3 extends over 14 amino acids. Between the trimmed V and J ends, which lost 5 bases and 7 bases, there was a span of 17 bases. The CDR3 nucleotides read TGTGCCAGTAGTGCTACCCGGACGGGAGGTGGCTACACCTTC. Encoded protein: CASSATRTGGGYTF.

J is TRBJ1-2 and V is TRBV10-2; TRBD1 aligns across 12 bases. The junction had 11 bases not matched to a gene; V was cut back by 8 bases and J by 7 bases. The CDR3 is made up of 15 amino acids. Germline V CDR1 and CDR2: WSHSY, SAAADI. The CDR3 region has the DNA TGCGCCAGCGGTAGGGACAGGGGGCTCAGGGCTGGCTACACCTTC. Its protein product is CASGRDRGLRAGYTF.

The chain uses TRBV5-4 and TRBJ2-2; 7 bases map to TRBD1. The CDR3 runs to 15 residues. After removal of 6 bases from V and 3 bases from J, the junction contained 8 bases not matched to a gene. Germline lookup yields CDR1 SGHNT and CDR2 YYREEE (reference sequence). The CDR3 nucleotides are TGTGCCAGCACCCCGGGACAGAGATACACCGGGGAGCTGTTTTTT. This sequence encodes CASTPGQRYTGELFF.